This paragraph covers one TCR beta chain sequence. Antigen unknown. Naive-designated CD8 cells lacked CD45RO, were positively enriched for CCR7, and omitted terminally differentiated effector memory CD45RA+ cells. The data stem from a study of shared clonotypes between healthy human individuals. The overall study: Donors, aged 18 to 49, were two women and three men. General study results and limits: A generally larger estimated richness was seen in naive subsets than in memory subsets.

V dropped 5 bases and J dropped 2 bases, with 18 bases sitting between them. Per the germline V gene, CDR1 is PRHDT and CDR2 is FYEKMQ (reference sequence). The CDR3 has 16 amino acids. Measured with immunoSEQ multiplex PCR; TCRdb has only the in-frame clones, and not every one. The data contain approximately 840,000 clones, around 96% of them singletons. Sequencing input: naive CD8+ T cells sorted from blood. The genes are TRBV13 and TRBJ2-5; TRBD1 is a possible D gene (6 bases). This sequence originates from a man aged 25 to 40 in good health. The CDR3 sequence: CASSPEGDGMQETQYF. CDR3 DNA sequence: TGTGCCAGCAGCCCCGAGGGGGACGGGATGCAAGAGACCCAGTACTTC. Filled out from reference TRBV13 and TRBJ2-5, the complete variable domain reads AAGVIQSPRHLIKEKRETATLKCYPIPRHDTVYWYQQGPGQDPQFLISFYEKMQSDKGSIPDRFSAQQFSDYHSELNMSSLELGDSALYFCASSPEGDGMQETQYFGPGTRLLVL.